The 21 T cell receptor beta chains given below trace back to one sample, sequenced in a study of control samples from healthy donors and cancer patients. TCRdb's table, derived via immunoSEQ multiplex PCR, lists solely in-frame clones and lacks some. The repertoire holds about 140,000 clones, with approximately 94% as singletons. The sequenced sample consisted of blood. Receptor source: a man aged 40-55 years in good health.

This rearrangement joins TRBV2 to TRBJ2-5, with TRBD2 identical over 8 bases. The CDR3 runs to 18 residues. Germline V gives CDR1 SNHLY, CDR2 FYNNEI. V was pared by 6 bases and J by 1 base, with 16 bases of the junction left unmatched. CDR3 region: CASRVSFSGGKGQETQYF. The DNA of the CDR3 is TGTGCCAGCAGGGTCTCATTCTCGGGGGGGAAAGGCCAAGAGACCCAGTACTTC.

This rearrangement joins TRBV24-1 to TRBJ2-1; D gene unclear. There are 14 residues in the CDR3. With 5 bases removed from V and 6 bases from J, the gap between germline ends came to 13 bases. Per germline, CDR1 KGHDR and CDR2 SFDVKD. The CDR3 protein is CATSGALDINEQFF. The CDR3 DNA reads as TGTGCCACCAGTGGGGCGCTGGATATCAATGAGCAGTTCTTC.

This chain links TRBV28 with TRBJ1-3; D unclear. Trimming took 3 bases from V and 2 from J, leaving 8 bases between them. The CDR3 is 14 residues long. Germline V gene lookup returns CDR1 MDHEN and CDR2 SYDVKM. DNA for the CDR3: TGTGCCAGCAGTTTGTTCGGGACTGGAAACACCATATATTTT. It is translated as CASSLFGTGNTIYF.

This rearrangement joins TRBV18 to TRBJ2-6; D might be TRBD1 (5 bases). The CDR3 runs to 16 residues. Germline V gene sequence: CDR1 KGHSH, CDR2 LQKENI. Trimming cost V 3 bases and J 0 bases, with 9 bases left between them. The CDR3 DNA sequence: TGTGCCAGCTCACCGGGGCCACCCTCTGGGGCCAACGTCCTGACTTTC. Amino acids: CASSPGPPSGANVLTF.

This sequence joins TRBV7-8 and TRBJ2-4, with 7 bases that match TRBD2. With 3 bases clipped from V and 5 bases from J, the junction kept 10 bases outside the gene matches. The CDR3 has 16 residues. Germline loops: CDR1 SGHVS, CDR2 FQNEAQ. CDR3 sequence (DNA): TGTGCCAGCAGCTTTATAAAGGGGAGGGACGAAAACATTCAGTACTTC. Protein sequence: CASSFIKGRDENIQYF.

This clone was observed a single time. This rearrangement joins TRBV5-1 to TRBJ2-3; D is tentatively TRBD1 or TRBD2 (5 bases each). This CDR3 region has 15 residues. CDR1 and CDR2 (germline): SGHRS, YFSETQ. V lost 3 bases to trimming and J lost 4 bases, with 15 bases between them. As DNA, the CDR3 is TGCGCCAGCAGCTGGACTGTGGGGCGGCCAGATACGCAGTATTTT. This sequence encodes CASSWTVGRPDTQYF.

The chain combines TRBV19 with TRBJ2-6; possible D gene TRBD2, 7 bases. CDR3 length: 19 residues. Germline V gene lookup returns CDR1 LNHDA and CDR2 SQIVND (reference sequence). V was shortened by 7 bases and J by 2 bases, with 24 bases between the two germline ends. The CDR3 sequence is CASTQKSQGRGPGANVLTF. CDR3 in DNA: TGTGCCAGTACCCAAAAATCTCAGGGGAGGGGTCCTGGGGCCAACGTCCTGACTTTC.

Only a few counts were recorded for this clone. This chain links TRBV2 with TRBJ2-1, with 13 bases that match TRBD2. CDR1 and CDR2 (germline): SNHLY, FYNNEI. This CDR3 contains 16 residues. V trimming: 5 bases; J trimming: 3 bases; junction bases outside the gene matches: 4. This CDR3 reads CASSTGTSGNYNEQFF. For the CDR3, the DNA is TGTGCCAGCAGTACGGGGACTAGCGGGAACTACAATGAGCAGTTCTTC.

The V and J genes are TRBV5-4 and TRBJ1-2; D may be TRBD1 (5 bases). Looked up from germline, CDR1 is SGHNT and CDR2 is YYREEE (reference sequence). CDR3 size: 16 residues. V was clipped by 0 bases and J by 0 bases, with 12 bases between them. This CDR3 reads CASSLGDRPTNYGYTF. CDR3 sequence (DNA): TGTGCCAGCAGCTTGGGAGACAGACCTACTAACTATGGCTACACCTTC. The full variable domain, completed using reference TRBV5-4 and TRBJ1-2, is ETGVTQSPTHLIKTRGQQVTLRCSSQSGHNTVSWYQQALGQGPQFIFQYYREEENGRGNFPPRFSGLQFPNYSSELNVNALELDDSALYLCASSLGDRPTNYGYTFGSGTRLTVV.

The chain joins TRBV5-1 to TRBJ1-6; TRBD1 might be the D (5 bases). The CDR3 runs to 14 residues. Germline V gene data show CDR1 as SGHRS and CDR2 as YFSETQ. Trimming left V 7 bases short and J 8 bases short, with 16 bases between. The DNA for the CDR3 is TGCGCCAGCCGATCCGGGACCGCTGATTCACCCCTCCACTTT. This translates into CASRSGTADSPLHF.

V is TRBV3-1 (or the pseudogene TRBV3-2) and J is TRBJ1-2; TRBD1 matches at 9 bases. With 0 bases clipped from V and 8 bases from J, the junction kept 19 bases outside the gene matches. CDR1 is LGHDT and CDR2 is YNNKEL in the germline V gene (reference sequence). The CDR3 totals 19 residues. The CDR3 coding sequence is TGTGCCAGCAGCCAAGATCGTTCAAGTAGGTACGGGACAGGGTGCGGCTACACCTTC. It codes for CASSQDRSSRYGTGCGYTF.

V usage is TRBV11-2 and J usage is TRBJ1-1, with D possibly matching TRBD1 (5 bases). Trimming removed 2 bases at V and 1 base at J, with 11 bases between. CDR1 is SGHAT and CDR2 is FQNNGV in the germline V gene. This CDR3 is built from 15 residues. CDR3 sequence: CASSLPGRGNTEAFF. CDR3 DNA: TGTGCCAGCAGCTTACCGGGGCGAGGGAACACTGAAGCTTTCTTT.

The chain joins TRBV27 to TRBJ2-2, with TRBD2 matching over 8 bases. Trimming at V came to 10 bases and at J to 3 bases, leaving 10 bases not matched to a gene. This CDR3 is built from 15 residues. The V gene's germline CDR1 is MNHEY and CDR2 SMNVEV (reference sequence). CDR3 region: CATTAGAPHTGELFF. The DNA for the CDR3 is TGTGCCACCACAGCGGGGGCGCCCCACACCGGGGAGCTGTTTTTT.

Here the CDR3 reads CASRTGSNSPLHF. In DNA, the CDR3 is TGTGCCAGCAGGACAGGGAGTAATTCACCCCTCCACTTT. The chain uses TRBV12-3 or TRBV12-4 and TRBJ1-6, with 7 bases aligning to TRBD1. V shed 6 bases, J shed 6 bases, and the junction held 2 bases outside the gene matches. The CDR3 covers 13 residues.

In DNA, the CDR3 is TGTGCCAGCAGAGGACAGGGGAGCCCTGAAGCTTTCTTT. This codes for CASRGQGSPEAFF. The chain has TRBV7-9 and TRBJ1-1, with 9 bases fitting TRBD1. There are 13 residues in the CDR3. V shed 6 bases and J 6 bases; nucleotides not matched to a gene: 5. Germline V gives CDR1 SEHNR, CDR2 FQNEAQ (reference sequence).

V gene TRBV5-1 combines with J gene TRBJ1-5; D remains unclear. CDR3 size: 13 residues. V was cut by 0 bases and J by 7 bases, with 8 bases left in between. Germline V gene lookup returns CDR1 SGHRS and CDR2 YFSETQ. CDR3 protein: CASSLGLEQPQHF. Here the CDR3 DNA reads TGCGCCAGCAGCTTGGGGCTAGAACAGCCCCAGCATTTT.

This chain uses TRBV11-2 with TRBJ2-6; D is ambiguous. The CDR3 consists of 15 residues. V was shortened by 5 bases and J by 4 bases, with 12 bases between the two germline ends. CDR1 is SGHAT and CDR2 is FQNNGV in the germline V gene. CDR3 nucleotide sequence: TGTGCCAGCAGCAACAGTGTTTCCGGGGCCAACGTCCTGACTTTC. Residues: CASSNSVSGANVLTF.

V gene TRBV2 combines with J gene TRBJ1-1; TRBD1 matches 11 bases. Germline assignment: CDR1 SNHLY and CDR2 FYNNEI. This CDR3 has 16 amino acids. V lost 1 base to trimming and J lost 7 bases; unmatched junction nucleotides: 8. In DNA form, the CDR3 reads TGTGCCAGCAGTGAAGATAGGACAGGGGGCTGGAGTGAAGCTTTCTTT. Its protein product is CASSEDRTGGWSEAFF.

The rearrangement links TRBV5-1 to TRBJ1-6; D call uncertain. The V gene's germline CDR1 is SGHRS and CDR2 YFSETQ. The CDR3 contains 14 residues. V dropped 0 bases and J dropped 7 bases, with 8 bases sitting between them. CDR3 protein: CASSLGGINSPLHF. CDR3 nucleotides: TGCGCCAGCAGCTTGGGCGGAATCAATTCACCCCTCCACTTT. Full variable domain (remainder filled in from reference TRBV5-1 and TRBJ1-6): KAGVTQTPRYLIKTRGQQVTLSCSPISGHRSVSWYQQTPGQGLQFLFEYFSETQRNKGNFPGRFSGRQFSNSRSEMNVSTLELGDSALYLCASSLGGINSPLHFGNGTRLTVT.

The chain carries TRBV24-1 and TRBJ2-1; TRBD1 matches 8 bases. CDR1 is KGHDR and CDR2 is SFDVKD in the germline V gene. The CDR3 has 18 residues. The V segment lost 2 bases and the J segment 4 bases; nucleotides outside the gene matches: 12. The CDR3 coding sequence is TGTGCCACCAGTGATTCCCTCCTAAGGGGACAGGTATACAATGAGCAGTTCTTC. Encoded protein: CATSDSLLRGQVYNEQFF.

The chain employs TRBV25-1 and TRBJ1-1; possible D gene TRBD1, 5 bases. The CDR3 spans 14 residues. CDR1 MGHDK and CDR2 SYGVNS come from the germline V gene. Trimming removed 3 bases from V and 5 bases from J, with 13 bases in between. The CDR3, as DNA: TGTGCCAGCAGTGACAGGGTTCGGAGGACTGAAGCTTTCTTT. Translated: CASSDRVRRTEAFF.